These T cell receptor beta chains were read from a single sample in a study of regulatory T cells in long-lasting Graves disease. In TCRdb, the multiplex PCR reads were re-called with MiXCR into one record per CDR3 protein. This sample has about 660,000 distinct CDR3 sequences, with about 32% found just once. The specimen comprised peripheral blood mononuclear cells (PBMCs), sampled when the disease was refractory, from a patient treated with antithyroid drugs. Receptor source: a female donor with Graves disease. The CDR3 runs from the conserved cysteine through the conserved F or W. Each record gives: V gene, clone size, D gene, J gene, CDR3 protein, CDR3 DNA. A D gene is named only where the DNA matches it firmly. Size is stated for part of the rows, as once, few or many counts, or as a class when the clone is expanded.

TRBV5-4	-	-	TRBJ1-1	CASSNKAKVGEAFF	TGTGCCAGCAGTAACAAAGCGAAAGTGGGTGAAGCTTTCTTT
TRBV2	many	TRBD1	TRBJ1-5	CASGKDRAHQPQHF	TGTGCCAGCGGGAAGGACAGGGCTCACCAGCCCCAGCATTTT
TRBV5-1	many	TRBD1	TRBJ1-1	CASSLGDRGHGAFF	TGCGCCAGCAGCTTAGGCGACAGGGGGCATGGAGCTTTCTTT
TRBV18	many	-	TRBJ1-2	CASSLKGDYGYTF	TGTGCCAGCTCCCTCAAGGGAGACTATGGCTACACCTTC
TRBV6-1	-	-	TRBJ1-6	CASRPQESPLHF	TGTGCCAGCAGGCCCCAGGAATCACCCCTCCACTTT
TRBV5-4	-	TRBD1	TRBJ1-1	CASSSPTGAFPEAFF	TGTGCCAGCAGCTCACCGACAGGGGCCTTTCCTGAAGCTTTCTTT
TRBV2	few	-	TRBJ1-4	CASSEWGRGEKLVF	TGTGCCAGCAGTGAATGGGGCAGGGGTGAGAAACTGGTTTTT
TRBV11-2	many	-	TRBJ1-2	CASSTYKGSDYGYTF	TGTGCCAGCAGCACTTACAAGGGTTCCGACTATGGCTACACCTTC
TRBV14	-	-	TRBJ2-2	CASGGVVPGELFF	TGTGCCAGCGGAGGAGTGGTCCCCGGGGAGCTGTTTTTT
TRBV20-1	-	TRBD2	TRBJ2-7	CSAAGTSGRSSYEQYF	TGCAGTGCAGCAGGGACTAGCGGGAGGAGCTCCTACGAGCAGTACTTC
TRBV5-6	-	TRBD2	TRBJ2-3	CASSLLPSGTTDTQYF	TGTGCCAGCAGCTTGTTACCTAGCGGGACCACAGATACGCAGTATTTT
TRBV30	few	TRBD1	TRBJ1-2	CAWLKPTGDSYGYTF	TGTGCCTGGCTAAAACCGACAGGGGACTCGTATGGCTACACCTTC
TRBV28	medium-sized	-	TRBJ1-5	CASSPTDGSNQPQHF	TGTGCCAGCAGCCCTACAGACGGTAGCAATCAGCCCCAGCATTTT
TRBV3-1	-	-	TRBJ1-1	CASSQPRPFGDTEAFF	TGTGCCAGCAGCCAACCCCGGCCCTTTGGTGATACTGAAGCTTTCTTT
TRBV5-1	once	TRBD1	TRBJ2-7	CASSSRTGGVYEQYF	TGCGCCAGCAGCTCCCGGACAGGGGGTGTCTACGAGCAGTACTTC
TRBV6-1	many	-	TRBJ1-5	CASSEAPGRNQPQHF	TGTGCCAGCAGTGAAGCTCCAGGCAGGAATCAGCCCCAGCATTTT
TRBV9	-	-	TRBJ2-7	CASRGGEQYF	TGTGCCAGCAGGGGAGGCGAGCAGTACTTC
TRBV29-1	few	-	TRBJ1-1	CSSDGTSDMNTEAFF	TGCAGCAGTGACGGGACGTCGGATATGAACACTGAAGCTTTCTTT
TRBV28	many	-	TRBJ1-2	CASSLRTNGYTF	TGTGCCAGCAGTTTAAGGACGAATGGCTACACCTTC
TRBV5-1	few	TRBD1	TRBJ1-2	CASSLVDRAYGYTF	TGTGCCAGCAGCTTGGTGGACAGGGCATATGGCTACACCTTC
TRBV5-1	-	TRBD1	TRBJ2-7	CASSFLDRVYEQYF	TGCGCCAGCAGCTTTCTAGACAGGGTCTACGAGCAGTACTTC
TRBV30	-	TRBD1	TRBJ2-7	CACHRPGQGGEQYF	TGTGCCTGTCACCGTCCGGGACAGGGCGGCGAGCAGTACTTC
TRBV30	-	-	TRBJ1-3	CALKRRSSGNTIYF	TGTGCCCTCAAAAGACGGAGCTCTGGAAACACCATATATTTT
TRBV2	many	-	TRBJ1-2	CASSLTREAGGYTF	TGTGCCAGCAGTCTAACAAGAGAGGCCGGTGGCTACACCTTC
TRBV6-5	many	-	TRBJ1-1	CASSYTIGRTNTEAFF	TGTGCCAGCAGTTACACGATAGGGAGAACTAACACTGAAGCTTTCTTT
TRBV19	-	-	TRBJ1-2	CASSIPGQTGYTF	TGTGCCAGTAGTATCCCCGGACAAACTGGCTACACCTTC
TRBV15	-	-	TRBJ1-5	CATSSRIGENQPQHF	TGTGCCACCAGCAGTCGTATAGGGGAGAATCAGCCCCAGCATTTT
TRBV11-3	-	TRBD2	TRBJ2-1	CASSPGWLAEYNEQFF	TGTGCCAGCAGCCCCGGTTGGCTAGCGGAATACAATGAGCAGTTCTTC
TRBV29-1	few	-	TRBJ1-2	CSVGPNTGGSGNYGYTF	TGCAGCGTGGGACCTAATACAGGAGGCTCGGGTAACTATGGCTACACCTTC
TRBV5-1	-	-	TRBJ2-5	CASSLEETETQYF	TGCGCCAGCAGCTTGGAGGAAACCGAGACCCAGTACTTC
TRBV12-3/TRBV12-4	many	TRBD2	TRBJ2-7	CASSYSGRATYEQYF	TGTGCCAGCAGCTACAGCGGGAGGGCCACCTACGAGCAGTACTTC
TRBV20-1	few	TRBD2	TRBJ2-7	CSVAGRGSGRLEQYF	TGCAGTGTCGCTGGGCGGGGTAGCGGGAGGCTCGAGCAGTACTTC
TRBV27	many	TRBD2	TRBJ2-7	CASSPYRTSGSYEQYF	TGTGCCAGCAGTCCCTATCGGACTAGCGGGAGCTACGAGCAGTACTTC
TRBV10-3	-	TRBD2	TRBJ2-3	CAISESPGTSGRTDTQYF	TGTGCCATCAGTGAGTCACCCGGGACTAGCGGACGCACAGATACGCAGTATTTT
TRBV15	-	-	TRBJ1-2	CATSRVPQPVYGYTF	TGTGCCACCAGCAGAGTCCCCCAGCCCGTCTATGGCTACACCTTC
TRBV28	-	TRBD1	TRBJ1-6	CASREGAFYNSPLHF	TGTGCCAGCAGGGAGGGGGCGTTCTATAATTCACCCCTCCACTTT
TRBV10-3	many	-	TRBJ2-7	CAISESVYEQYF	TGTGCCATCAGTGAATCAGTATACGAGCAGTACTTC
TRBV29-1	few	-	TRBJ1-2	CSVDQGYGYTF	TGCAGCGTTGACCAGGGTTATGGCTACACCTTC
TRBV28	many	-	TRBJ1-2	CASSLGGNYGYTF	TGTGCCAGCAGCCTAGGTGGTAACTATGGCTACACCTTC
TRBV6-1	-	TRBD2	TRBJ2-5	CASRRRLAETQYF	TGTGCCAGCAGGCGTAGACTAGCCGAGACCCAGTACTTC
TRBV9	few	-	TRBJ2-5	CASSAPNGETQYF	TGTGCCAGCAGCGCCCCGAACGGAGAGACCCAGTACTTC
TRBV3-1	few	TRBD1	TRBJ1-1	CASSQLGGQGNTEAFF	TGTGCCAGCAGCCAGTTGGGGGGACAGGGAAACACTGAAGCTTTCTTT
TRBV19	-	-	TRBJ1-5	CASRLSGNQPQHF	TGTGCCAGTAGGCTATCGGGCAATCAGCCCCAGCATTTT
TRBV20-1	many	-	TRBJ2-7	CSARDPLAPYEQYF	TGCAGTGCTAGAGATCCCCTGGCCCCCTACGAGCAGTACTTC
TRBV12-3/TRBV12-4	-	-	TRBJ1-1	CACSEERYTEAFF	TGTGCCTGCAGTGAAGAGAGGTACACTGAAGCTTTCTTT
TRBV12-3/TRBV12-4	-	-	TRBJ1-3	CASTGRTVNTIYF	TGTGCCAGCACCGGCCGGACAGTCAACACCATATATTTT
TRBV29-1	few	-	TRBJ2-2	CSGGRANTGELFF	TGCAGCGGAGGACGAGCGAACACCGGGGAGCTGTTTTTT
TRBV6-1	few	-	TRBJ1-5	CASSERWTASNQPQHF	TGTGCCAGCAGTGAACGTTGGACAGCTAGCAATCAGCCCCAGCATTTT
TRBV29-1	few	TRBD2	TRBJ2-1	CSRGLAGGQRNEQFF	TGCAGCAGGGGACTAGCGGGAGGTCAGCGTAATGAGCAGTTCTTC
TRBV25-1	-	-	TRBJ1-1	CASSLGRNPNTEAFF	TGTGCCAGCAGCTTGGGAAGGAACCCGAACACTGAAGCTTTCTTT
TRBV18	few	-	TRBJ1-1	CASSVDSLNTEAFF	TGTGCCAGCTCAGTTGACAGTTTGAACACTGAAGCTTTCTTT
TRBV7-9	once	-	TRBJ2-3	CASSAPRVGSSTDTQYF	TGTGCCAGCAGCGCACCGAGGGTCGGTTCTAGCACAGATACGCAGTATTTT
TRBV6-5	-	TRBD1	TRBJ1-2	CASSWGQGLYGYTF	TGTGCCAGCAGTTGGGGACAGGGGTTATATGGCTACACCTTC
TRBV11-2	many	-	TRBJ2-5	CASSPAGLQETQYF	TGTGCCAGCAGCCCGGCAGGGCTTCAAGAGACCCAGTACTTC
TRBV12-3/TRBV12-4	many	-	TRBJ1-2	CASSPRGQSNYGYTF	TGTGCCAGCAGTCCCCGCGGACAGTCTAACTATGGCTACACCTTC
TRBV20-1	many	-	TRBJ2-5	CSADPMTGDGETQYF	TGCAGTGCCGATCCTATGACAGGAGATGGGGAGACCCAGTACTTC
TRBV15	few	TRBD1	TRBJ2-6	CATSRRTGTASHVLTF	TGTGCCACCAGCAGACGAACCGGGACAGCCTCCCACGTCCTGACTTTC
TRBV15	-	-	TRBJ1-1	CATSGPAANTEAFF	TGTGCCACCAGCGGACCCGCAGCGAACACTGAAGCTTTCTTT
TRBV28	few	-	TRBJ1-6	CASSSTSSYNSPLHF	TGTGCCAGCAGTTCGACGAGCTCCTATAATTCACCCCTCCACTTT
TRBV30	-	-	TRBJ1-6	CAWRRASNSPLHF	TGTGCCTGGAGGCGGGCCTCTAATTCACCCCTCCACTTT